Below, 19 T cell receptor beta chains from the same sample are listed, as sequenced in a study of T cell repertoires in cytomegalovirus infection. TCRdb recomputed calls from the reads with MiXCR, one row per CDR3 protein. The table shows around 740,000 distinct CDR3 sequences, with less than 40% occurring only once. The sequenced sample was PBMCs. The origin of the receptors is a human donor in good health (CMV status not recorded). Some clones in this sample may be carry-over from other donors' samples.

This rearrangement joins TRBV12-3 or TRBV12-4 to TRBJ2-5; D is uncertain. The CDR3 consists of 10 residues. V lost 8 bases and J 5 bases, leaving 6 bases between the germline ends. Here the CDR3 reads CASGVETQYF. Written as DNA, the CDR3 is TGTGCCAGCGGGGTCGAGACCCAGTACTTC.

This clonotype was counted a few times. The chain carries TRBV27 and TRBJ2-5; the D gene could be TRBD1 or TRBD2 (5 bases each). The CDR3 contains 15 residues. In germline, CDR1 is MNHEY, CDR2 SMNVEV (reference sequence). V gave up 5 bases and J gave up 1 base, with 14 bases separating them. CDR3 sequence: CASSAGTPVQETQYF. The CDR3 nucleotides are TGTGCCAGCAGTGCCGGGACCCCAGTCCAAGAGACCCAGTACTTC.

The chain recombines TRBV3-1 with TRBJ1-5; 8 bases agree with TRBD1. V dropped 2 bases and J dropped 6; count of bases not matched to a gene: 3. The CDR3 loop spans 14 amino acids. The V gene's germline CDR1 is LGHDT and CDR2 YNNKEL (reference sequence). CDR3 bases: TGTGCCAGCAGCCAATCCGGACAGGGTCAGCCCCAGCATTTT. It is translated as CASSQSGQGQPQHF. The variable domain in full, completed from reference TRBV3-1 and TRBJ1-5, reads DTAVSQTPKYLVTQMGNDKSIKCEQNLGHDTMYWYKQDSKKFLKIMFSYNNKELIINETVPNRFSPKSPDKAHLNLHINSLELGDSAVYFCASSQSGQGQPQHFGDGTRLSIL.

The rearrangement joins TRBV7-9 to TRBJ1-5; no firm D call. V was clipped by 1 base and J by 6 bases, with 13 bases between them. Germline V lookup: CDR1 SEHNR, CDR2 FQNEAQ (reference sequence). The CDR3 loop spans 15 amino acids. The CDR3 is CASSLDGKGGQPQHF. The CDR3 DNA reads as TGTGCCAGCAGCTTAGATGGGAAGGGAGGTCAGCCCCAGCATTTT.

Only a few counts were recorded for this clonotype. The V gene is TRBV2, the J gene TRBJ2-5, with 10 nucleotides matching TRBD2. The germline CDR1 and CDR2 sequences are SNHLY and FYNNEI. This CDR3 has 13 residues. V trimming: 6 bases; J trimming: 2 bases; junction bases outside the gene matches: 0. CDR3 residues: CASRLAGQETQYF. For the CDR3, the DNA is TGTGCCAGCAGACTAGCGGGACAAGAGACCCAGTACTTC.

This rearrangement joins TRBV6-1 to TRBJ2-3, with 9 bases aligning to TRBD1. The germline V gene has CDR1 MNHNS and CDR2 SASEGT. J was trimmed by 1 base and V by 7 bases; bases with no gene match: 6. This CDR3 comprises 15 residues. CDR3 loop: CASTLQGARTDTQYF. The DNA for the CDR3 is TGTGCCAGCACCCTACAGGGGGCCCGCACAGATACGCAGTATTTT.

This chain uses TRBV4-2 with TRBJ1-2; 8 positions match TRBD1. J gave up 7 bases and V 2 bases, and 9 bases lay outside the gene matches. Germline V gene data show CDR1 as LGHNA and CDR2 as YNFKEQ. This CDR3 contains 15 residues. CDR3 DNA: TGTGCCAGCAGCCAAAAAACGGGACAGGATACTGGCTACACCTTC. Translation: CASSQKTGQDTGYTF.

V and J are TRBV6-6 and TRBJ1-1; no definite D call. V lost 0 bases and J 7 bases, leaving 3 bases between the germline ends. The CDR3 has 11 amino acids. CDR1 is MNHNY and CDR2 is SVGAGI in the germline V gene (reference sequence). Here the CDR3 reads CASSYSDEAFF. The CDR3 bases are TGTGCCAGCAGTTACTCGGATGAAGCTTTCTTT.

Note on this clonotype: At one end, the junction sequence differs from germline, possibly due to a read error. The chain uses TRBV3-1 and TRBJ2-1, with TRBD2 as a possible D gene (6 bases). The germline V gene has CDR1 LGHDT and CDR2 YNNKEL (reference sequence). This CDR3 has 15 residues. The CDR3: CASSQELPSANEQLF. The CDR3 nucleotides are TGTGCCAGCAGCCAGGAACTACCTAGCGCCAATGAGCAGTTATTC.

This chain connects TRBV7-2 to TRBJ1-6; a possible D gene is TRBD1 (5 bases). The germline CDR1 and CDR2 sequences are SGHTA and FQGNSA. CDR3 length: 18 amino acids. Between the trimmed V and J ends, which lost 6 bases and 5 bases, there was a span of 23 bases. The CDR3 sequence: CASRLPRATLSHNSPLHF. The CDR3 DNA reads TGTGCCAGCAGATTACCCAGGGCAACTTTATCTCATAATTCACCCCTCCACTTT. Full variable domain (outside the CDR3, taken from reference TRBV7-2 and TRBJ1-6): GAGVSQSPSNKVTEKGKDVELRCDPISGHTALYWYRQSLGQGLEFLIYFQGNSAPDKSGLPSDRFSAERTGGSVSTLTIQRTQQEDSAVYLCASRLPRATLSHNSPLHFGNGTRLTVT.

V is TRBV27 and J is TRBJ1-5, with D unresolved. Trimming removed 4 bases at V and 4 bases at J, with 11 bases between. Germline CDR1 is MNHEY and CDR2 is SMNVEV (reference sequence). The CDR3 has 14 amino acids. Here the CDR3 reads CASSSGVGNQPQHF. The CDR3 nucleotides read TGTGCCAGCAGTTCCGGGGTGGGAAATCAGCCCCAGCATTTT.

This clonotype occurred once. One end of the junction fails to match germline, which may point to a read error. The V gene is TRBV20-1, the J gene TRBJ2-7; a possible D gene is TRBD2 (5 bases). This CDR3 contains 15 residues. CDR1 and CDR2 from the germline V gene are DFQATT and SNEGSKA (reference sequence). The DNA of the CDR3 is TGCAGTGATAGAGGGCCGGGGAAAGGCTCCTACGAGCAGTACTTC. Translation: CSDRGPGKGSYEQYF.

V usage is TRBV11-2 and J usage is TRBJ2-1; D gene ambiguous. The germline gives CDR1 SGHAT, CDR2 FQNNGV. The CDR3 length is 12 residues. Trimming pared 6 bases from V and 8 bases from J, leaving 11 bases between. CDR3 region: CASRPNFDEQFF. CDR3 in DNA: TGTGCCAGCAGGCCAAACTTCGATGAGCAGTTCTTC.

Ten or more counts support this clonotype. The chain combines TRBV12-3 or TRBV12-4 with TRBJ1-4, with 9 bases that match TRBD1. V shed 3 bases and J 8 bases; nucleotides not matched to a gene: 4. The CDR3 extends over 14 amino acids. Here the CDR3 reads CASSLRDRGEKLFF. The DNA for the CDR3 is TGTGCCAGCAGTTTGAGAGACAGGGGGGAAAAACTGTTTTTT.

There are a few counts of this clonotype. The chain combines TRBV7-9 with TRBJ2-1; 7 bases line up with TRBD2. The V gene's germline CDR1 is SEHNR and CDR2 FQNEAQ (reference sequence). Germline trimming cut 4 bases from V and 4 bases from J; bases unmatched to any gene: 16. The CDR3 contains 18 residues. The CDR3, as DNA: TGTGCCAGCAGCTCCCCGGAAGCGGGCGGGAGTTATTACAATGAGCAGTTCTTC. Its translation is CASSSPEAGGSYYNEQFF.

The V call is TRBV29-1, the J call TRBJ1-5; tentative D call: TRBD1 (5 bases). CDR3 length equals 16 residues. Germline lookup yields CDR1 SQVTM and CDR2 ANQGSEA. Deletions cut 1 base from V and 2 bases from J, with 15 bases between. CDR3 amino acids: CSVEVEGRGGNQPQHF. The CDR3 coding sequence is TGCAGCGTTGAAGTGGAGGGGAGGGGTGGCAATCAGCCCCAGCATTTT.

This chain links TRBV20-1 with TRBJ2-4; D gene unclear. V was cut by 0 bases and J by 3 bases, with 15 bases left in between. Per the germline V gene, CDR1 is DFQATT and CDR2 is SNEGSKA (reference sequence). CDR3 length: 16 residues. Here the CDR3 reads CSARDGGEFGKNIQYF. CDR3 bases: TGCAGTGCTAGAGATGGTGGGGAATTTGGCAAAAACATTCAGTACTTC.

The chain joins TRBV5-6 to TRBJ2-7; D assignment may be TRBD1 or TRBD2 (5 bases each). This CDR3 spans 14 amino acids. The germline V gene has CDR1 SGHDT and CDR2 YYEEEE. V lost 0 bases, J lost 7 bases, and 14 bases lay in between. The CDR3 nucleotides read TGTGCCAGCAGCTTGGAAGGGACCCTAGGAGAGCAGTACTTC. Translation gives CASSLEGTLGEQYF.

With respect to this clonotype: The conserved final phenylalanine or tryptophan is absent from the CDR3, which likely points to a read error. CDR3 residues: CASSIVAGPSYEQYL. CDR3 coding DNA: TGTGCCAGTAGTATAGTGGCGGGACCCTCCTACGAGCAGTACTTA. The chain recombines TRBV19 with TRBJ2-7, with D possibly matching TRBD2 (6 bases). The CDR3 is 15 residues long. From germline, CDR1 is LNHDA and CDR2 SQIVND (reference sequence). Trimming removed 1 base at V and 0 bases at J, with 10 bases between.